This entry lists 5 T cell receptor beta chains sequenced from one sample in a study of graft-versus-host responses after intestinal transplantation. Investigators plated roughly 200,000 CFSE-labeled responder cells together with roughly 200,000 irradiated stimulator cells labeled with violet dye. The repertoire was sequenced with immunoSEQ multiplex PCR; TCRdb's copy has only in-frame clones and lacks some. The top ten clones hold more than 1.2% of a sample with tens of thousands of clones, about 48% of them seen once. Sequencing used alloreactive CD8+ T cells from a mixed lymphocyte reaction culture, obtained before transplantation. The subset denotes: CFSE-low proliferating T cells sorted from approximately 6-day pre-transplant mixed lymphocyte reaction (GvH or HvG direction). Receptors were obtained from a human patient who was an organ donor for intestinal transplantation.

This clone has only a few counts. The CDR3 nucleotides are TGCGCCAGCAGCCAAGAGGAGGGGCGGGAAAAACTGTTTTTT. Translation gives CASSQEEGREKLFF. The chain joins TRBV4-1 to TRBJ1-4; the D gene is possibly TRBD1 (5 bases). The CDR3 extends over 14 amino acids. With 0 bases removed from V and 8 bases from J, the gap between germline ends came to 10 bases. Germline lookup yields CDR1 MGHRA and CDR2 YSYEKL.

V is TRBV7-8 and J is TRBJ2-7; TRBD1 or TRBD2 may be the D gene (5 bases each). Per germline, CDR1 SGHVS and CDR2 FQNEAQ. The CDR3 is made up of 18 amino acids. V dropped 4 bases and J dropped 3 bases, with 25 bases sitting between them. DNA of the CDR3: TGTGCCAGCAGCTCCCGGGACCGACCTTTAAAATACCGCTACGAGCAGTACTTC. Its protein product is CASSSRDRPLKYRYEQYF.

The J gene is TRBJ2-2, the V gene TRBV6-6; D is undetermined. Germline V gene sequence: CDR1 MNHNY, CDR2 SVGAGI (reference sequence). V was shortened by 7 bases and J by 6 bases, with 18 bases between the two germline ends. CDR3 size: 15 residues. The CDR3 region is CASTTTAAVAGELFF. CDR3 sequence (DNA): TGTGCCAGCACTACGACTGCCGCAGTTGCCGGGGAGCTGTTTTTT.

V gene TRBV25-1 combines with J gene TRBJ2-2; D unresolved. The V gene's germline CDR1 is MGHDK and CDR2 SYGVNS. V was trimmed by 3 bases and J by 5 bases, leaving 10 bases between them. The CDR3 sequence is 14 residues long. CDR3 in DNA: TGTGCCAGCAGTGACTATCGGGCGACCGGGGAGCTGTTTTTT. It encodes CASSDYRATGELFF.

This clone showed up just a few times. The CDR3 sequence is CASSYIGGNQPQHF. The CDR3 DNA is TGTGCCAGCAGTTACATTGGTGGGAATCAGCCCCAGCATTTT. V and J are TRBV6-6 and TRBJ1-5; D is unresolved. Trimming cost V 2 bases and J 4 bases, with 9 bases left between them. Per germline, CDR1 MNHNY and CDR2 SVGAGI (reference sequence). This CDR3 comprises 14 residues.